The entry below describes one TCR beta chain. The CDR3 is 14 amino acids. The germline CDR1 and CDR2 sequences are SGHDT and YYEEEE. The trim removed 4 bases at V and 2 bases at J, leaving 4 bases unmatched. The source of the sample is a study of blood T cell repertoires in COVID-19. Measured with immunoSEQ multiplex PCR; TCRdb has only the in-frame clones, and not every one. The table records more than 85,000 clones, about 80% of them present only once. The material sequenced was peripheral blood. This clonotype originated in a woman aged 50 to 60 with acute or convalescent COVID-19. The rearrangement uses TRBV5-6 and TRBJ2-3, with 7 bases matching TRBD1. The CDR3 region has the DNA TGTGCCAGCAGCCGGACAGGAGACACAGATACGCAGTATTTT. This codes for CASSRTGDTDTQYF.